Sequencing of this T cell receptor (beta chain) was carried out in a study of T-cell memory formation after mild COVID-19. Germline-derived CDR1 and CDR2 are SQVTM and ANQGSEA. The CDR3 totals 11 residues. The V end was cut by 7 bases, the J end by 1 base, with 8 bases between. One entry per CDR3 protein results from TCRdb running MiXCR on the 5' RACE reads. The repertoire holds 300,000 to 400,000 distinct CDR3 sequences, with approximately 16% as singletons. In its sample, this clonotype was seen a few times. The TCR originated in a man younger than 35 who had mild COVID-19 (a few samples of this study predate the infection). Cell type and time point are not known. The sample taken for sequencing was PBMCs or a T cell subset sorted from them (not recorded which). The chain combines TRBV29-1 with TRBJ2-7; D unclear. The CDR3 DNA reads TGCAGCGCCCGGGTATCCTACGAGCAGTACTTC. Protein: CSARVSYEQYF.